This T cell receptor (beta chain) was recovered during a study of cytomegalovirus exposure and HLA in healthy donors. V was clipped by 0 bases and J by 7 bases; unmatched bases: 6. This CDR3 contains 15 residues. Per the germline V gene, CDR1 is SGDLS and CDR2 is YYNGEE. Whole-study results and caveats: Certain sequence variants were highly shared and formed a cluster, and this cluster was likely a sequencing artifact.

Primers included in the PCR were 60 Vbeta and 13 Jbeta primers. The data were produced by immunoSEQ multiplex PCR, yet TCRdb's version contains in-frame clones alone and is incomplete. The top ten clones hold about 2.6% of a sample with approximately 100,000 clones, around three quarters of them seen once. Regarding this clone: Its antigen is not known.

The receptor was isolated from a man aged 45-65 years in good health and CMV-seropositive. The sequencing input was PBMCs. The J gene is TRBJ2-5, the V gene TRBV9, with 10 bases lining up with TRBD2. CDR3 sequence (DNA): TGTGCCAGCAGCGTAGGAGCGGGGGGGCTCGGGACCCAGTACTTC. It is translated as CASSVGAGGLGTQYF.